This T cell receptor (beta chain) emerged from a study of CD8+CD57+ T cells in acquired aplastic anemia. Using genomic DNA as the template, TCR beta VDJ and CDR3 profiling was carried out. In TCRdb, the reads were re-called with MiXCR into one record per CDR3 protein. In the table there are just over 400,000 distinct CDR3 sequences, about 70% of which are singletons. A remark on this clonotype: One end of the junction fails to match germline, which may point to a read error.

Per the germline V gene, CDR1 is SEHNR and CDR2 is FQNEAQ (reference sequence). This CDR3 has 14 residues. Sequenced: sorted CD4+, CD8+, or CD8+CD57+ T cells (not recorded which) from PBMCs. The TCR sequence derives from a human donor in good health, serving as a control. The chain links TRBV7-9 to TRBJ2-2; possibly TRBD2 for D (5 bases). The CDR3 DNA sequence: TGTGCCAGCAGCCAGAGTAGCGATCCCGGGGAGCTGCATTTT. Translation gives CASSQSSDPGELHF.